These 5 T cell receptor beta chains share one sample of origin, sequenced in a study of cytomegalovirus exposure and HLA in healthy donors (dated by TCRdb to 2016 to 2017). Preparation of the library involved the immunoSEQ multiplex PCR assay. For the multiplex PCR, a mixture combining 60 forward primers for TCR Vbeta segments and 13 reverse primers for TCR Jbeta segments was used. In TCRdb, the immuneACCESS table is reduced to in-frame sequences with V and J assigned. These tables do not hold every clone; where another copy was compared, an unresolved V gene accounts for under half, and the others remain unexplained. For this sample the table gives approximately 140,000 clones, of which 79% were detected only once. The biggest ten clones account for about 5.9% of the sample. The sample comprised PBMCs. The source is a man in his fifties or sixties in good health and CMV-seropositive.

The chain is built from TRBV6-1 and TRBJ2-7; D is possibly TRBD2 (6 bases). This CDR3 has 12 residues. Trimming took off 7 bases at V and 3 bases at J, with 10 bases between the two ends. Per germline, CDR1 MNHNS and CDR2 SASEGT. The CDR3 here is CASTGTVYEQYF. The CDR3, as DNA: TGTGCCAGCACAGGGACTGTCTACGAGCAGTACTTC.

The rearrangement links TRBV29-1 to TRBJ2-5; maybe TRBD2 (5 bases). This CDR3 is built from 15 residues. The germline V and J ends were trimmed by 0 bases and 2 bases, with 13 bases remaining between them. Germline V gene sequence: CDR1 SQVTM, CDR2 ANQGSEA. This CDR3 is CSVEERRGRQETQYF. As DNA, the CDR3 is TGCAGCGTTGAAGAACGCCGCGGGCGGCAAGAGACCCAGTACTTC.

The chain combines TRBV7-2 with TRBJ2-1; TRBD2 agrees at 12 bases. The CDR3 loop spans 15 amino acids. The germline V gene encodes CDR1 SGHTA and CDR2 FQGNSA. The ends lost 2 bases at V and 6 bases at J; junction bases unmatched: 2. The CDR3 DNA reads as TGTGCCAGCAGCTTATCTAGCGGGAGGGGCAATGAGCAGTTCTTC. Translation gives CASSLSSGRGNEQFF.

The chain links TRBV5-1 to TRBJ2-5; D might be TRBD2 (5 bases). V was shortened by 3 bases and J by 7 bases, with 7 bases between the two germline ends. The CDR3 consists of 11 residues. Germline V gene data show CDR1 as SGHRS and CDR2 as YFSETQ. CDR3 sequence reads: CASSSRGTQYF. The CDR3 DNA is TGCGCCAGCAGCTCTCGGGGGACCCAGTACTTC.

The rearrangement uses TRBV5-6 and TRBJ1-2, with a weak D call TRBD1 (5 bases). This CDR3 spans 14 amino acids. The germline CDR1 and CDR2 sequences are SGHDT and YYEEEE. V shed 4 bases and J shed 4 bases, with 14 bases lying between them. DNA of the CDR3: TGTGCCAGCAGCCTTCCCAGGGAATCCTATGGCTACACCTTC. Translating it yields CASSLPRESYGYTF.